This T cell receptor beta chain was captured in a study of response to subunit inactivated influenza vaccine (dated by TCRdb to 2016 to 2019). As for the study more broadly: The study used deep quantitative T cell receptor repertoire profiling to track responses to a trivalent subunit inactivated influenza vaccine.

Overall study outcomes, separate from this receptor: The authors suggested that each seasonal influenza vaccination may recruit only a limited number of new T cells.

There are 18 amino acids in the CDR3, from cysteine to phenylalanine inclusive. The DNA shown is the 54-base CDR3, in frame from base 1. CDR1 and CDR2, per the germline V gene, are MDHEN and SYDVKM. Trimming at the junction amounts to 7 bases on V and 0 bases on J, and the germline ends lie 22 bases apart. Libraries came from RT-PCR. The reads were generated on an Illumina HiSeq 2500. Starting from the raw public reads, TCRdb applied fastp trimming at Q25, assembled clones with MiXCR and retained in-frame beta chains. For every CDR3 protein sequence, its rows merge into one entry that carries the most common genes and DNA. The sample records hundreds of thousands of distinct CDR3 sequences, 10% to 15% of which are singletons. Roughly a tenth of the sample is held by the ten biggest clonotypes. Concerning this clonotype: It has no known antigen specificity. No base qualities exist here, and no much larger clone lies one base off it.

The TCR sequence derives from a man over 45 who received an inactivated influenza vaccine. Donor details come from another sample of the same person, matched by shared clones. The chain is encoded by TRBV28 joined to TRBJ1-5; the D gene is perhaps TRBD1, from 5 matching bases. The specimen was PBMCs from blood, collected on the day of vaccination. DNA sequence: TGTGCCAGCAACCCGGGACTCATTCCCCTCAATAGCAATCAGCCCCAGCATTTT. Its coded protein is CASNPGLIPLNSNQPQHF.